The following is a T cell receptor (beta chain) sequence with its context. Its antigen is as yet unknown. At the deep level, the assay was run. Replicate PCRs run on unsorted PBMC used 250 to 300 ng DNA, which was 30,000 to 35,000 T cell genomes. Assay used: immunoSEQ multiplex PCR; TCRdb lists only in-frame clones, some missing. The sample gives hundreds of thousands of clones, around 75% of which show up once; less than 15% is in the top ten. Trimming cost V 5 bases and J 2 bases, with 13 bases left between them. The CDR3 loop spans 15 amino acids. Germline CDR1 MDHEN, CDR2 SYDVKM. This sample was included in a study of shared clonotypes between healthy human individuals. Study observations and caveats: Few donors limited the genetic and exposure-history diversity represented. Clonotype sharing among the donors was expected to vary with sequencing depth.

The rearrangement links TRBV28 to TRBJ2-1, with D hard to call. Specimen: PBMCs. The sequence derives from a woman aged 40 to 55 in good health. Some clones in this sample may be carry-over from other donors' samples. CDR3 in DNA: TGTGCCAGCAGTCCCTTGGGTGACACCTACAATGAGCAGTTCTTC. As protein: CASSPLGDTYNEQFF.